This T cell receptor (beta chain) was documented in a study of molecular identifiers for immune sequencing clone quantification. The germline CDR1 and CDR2 sequences are LGHNA and YSLEER. Trimming took 4 bases from V and 6 from J; bases not matched to a gene: 15. CDR3 length: 18 residues. Using its own MiXCR run on the PCR reads, TCRdb lists one record per CDR3 protein. The sample yields about 630,000 distinct CDR3 sequences, about 25% seen once. This clonotype was picked up many times. The chain joins TRBV4-3 to TRBJ2-1; 10 nucleotides align to TRBD2. Sequenced sample: naive CD8+ T cells from blood, with Jurkat cell RNA spiked in. Subset meaning: FACS-sorted CD8+CD4-CCR7+CD45RA+ naive T cells. The TCR originated in a human donor in good health. Some libraries in this study had Jurkat cell RNA spiked in. CDR3 coding DNA: TGCGCCAGCAGCCTATGGGACCGCAGGACTAGCGGAATCAATGAGCAGTTCTTC. This encodes CASSLWDRRTSGINEQFF.